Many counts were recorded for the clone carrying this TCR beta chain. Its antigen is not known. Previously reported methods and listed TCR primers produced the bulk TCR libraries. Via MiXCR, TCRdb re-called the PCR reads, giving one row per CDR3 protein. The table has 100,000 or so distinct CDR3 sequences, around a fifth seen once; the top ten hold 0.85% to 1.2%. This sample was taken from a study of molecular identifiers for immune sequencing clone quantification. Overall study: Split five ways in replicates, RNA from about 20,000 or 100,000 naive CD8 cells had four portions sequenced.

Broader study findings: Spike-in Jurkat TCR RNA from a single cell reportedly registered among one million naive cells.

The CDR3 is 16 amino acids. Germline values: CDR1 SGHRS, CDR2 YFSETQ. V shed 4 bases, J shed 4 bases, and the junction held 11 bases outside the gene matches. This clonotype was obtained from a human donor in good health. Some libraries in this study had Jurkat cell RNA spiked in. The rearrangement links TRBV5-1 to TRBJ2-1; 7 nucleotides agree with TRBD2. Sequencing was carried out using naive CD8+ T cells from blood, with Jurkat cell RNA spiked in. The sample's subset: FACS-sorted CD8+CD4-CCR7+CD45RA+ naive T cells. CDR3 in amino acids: CASSPPEGLPYNEQFF. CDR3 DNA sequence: TGCGCCAGCAGCCCGCCTGAGGGACTACCTTACAATGAGCAGTTCTTC.